Below, one T cell receptor beta chain is given with its context. The CDR3 consists of 16 residues. The V end was cut by 3 bases, the J end by 4 bases, with 18 bases between. CDR1 LNHDA and CDR2 SQIVND come from the germline V gene (reference sequence). Assay used: immunoSEQ multiplex PCR; TCRdb lists only in-frame clones, some missing. The data contain 84,000 or so clones, around 94% of them seen just once; the ten biggest clones take up approximately 0.84%. This sample was included in a study of T cell changes during pregnancy in multiple sclerosis. The V call is TRBV19, the J call TRBJ1-2, with D possibly matching TRBD1 (6 bases). Sequencing was performed on peripheral blood, taken in the third trimester of pregnancy. This clonotype was obtained from a female donor with multiple sclerosis, enrolled in a pregnancy study. The CDR3: CASSIFRDTTPYGYTF. In DNA, the CDR3 is TGTGCCAGTAGTATCTTCCGGGACACCACCCCCTATGGCTACACCTTC.